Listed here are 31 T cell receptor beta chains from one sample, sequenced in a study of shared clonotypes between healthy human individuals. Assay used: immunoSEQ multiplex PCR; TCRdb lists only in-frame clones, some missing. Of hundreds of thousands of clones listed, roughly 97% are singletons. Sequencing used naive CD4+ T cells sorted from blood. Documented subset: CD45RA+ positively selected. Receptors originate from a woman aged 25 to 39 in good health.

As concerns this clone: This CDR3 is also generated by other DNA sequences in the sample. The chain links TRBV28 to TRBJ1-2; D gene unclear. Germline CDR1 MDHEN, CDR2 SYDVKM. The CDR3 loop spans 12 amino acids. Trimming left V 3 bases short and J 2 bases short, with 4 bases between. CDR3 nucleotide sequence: TGTGCCAGCAGTTTTAGGAACTATGGCTACACCTTC. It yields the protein CASSFRNYGYTF.

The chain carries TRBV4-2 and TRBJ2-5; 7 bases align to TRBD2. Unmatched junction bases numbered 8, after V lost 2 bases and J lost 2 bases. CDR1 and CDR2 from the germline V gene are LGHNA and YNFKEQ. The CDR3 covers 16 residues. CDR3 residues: CASSQSPGLGQETQYF. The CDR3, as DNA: TGTGCCAGCAGCCAAAGTCCCGGACTAGGACAAGAGACCCAGTACTTC.

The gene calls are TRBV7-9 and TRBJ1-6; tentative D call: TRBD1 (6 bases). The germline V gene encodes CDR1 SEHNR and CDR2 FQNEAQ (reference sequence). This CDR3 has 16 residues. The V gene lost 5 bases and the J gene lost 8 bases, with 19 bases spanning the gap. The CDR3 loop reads CASSLQRQAVDSPLHF. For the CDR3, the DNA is TGTGCCAGCAGCCTACAGAGACAGGCTGTGGATTCACCCCTCCACTTT.

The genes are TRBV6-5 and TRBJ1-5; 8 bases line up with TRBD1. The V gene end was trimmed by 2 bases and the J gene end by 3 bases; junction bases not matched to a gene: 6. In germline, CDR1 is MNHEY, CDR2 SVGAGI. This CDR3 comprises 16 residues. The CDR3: CASSYAAGGVNQPQHF. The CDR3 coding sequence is TGTGCCAGCAGTTACGCGGCAGGGGGCGTCAATCAGCCCCAGCATTTT.

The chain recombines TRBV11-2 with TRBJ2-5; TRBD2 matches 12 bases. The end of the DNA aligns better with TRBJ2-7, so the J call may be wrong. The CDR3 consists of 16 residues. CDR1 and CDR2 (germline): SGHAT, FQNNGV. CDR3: CASSSIPTSGSNEQYF. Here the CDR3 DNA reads TGTGCCAGCAGCTCAATCCCGACTAGCGGGAGCAACGAGCAGTACTTC.

The DNA for the CDR3 is TGTGCCAGCAGTTTAAGGCAGTCCTACGAGCAGTACTTC. It translates to CASSLRQSYEQYF. The rearrangement uses TRBV28 and TRBJ2-7, with D hard to call. The CDR3 has 13 residues. With 2 bases removed from V and 1 base from J, the gap between germline ends came to 6 bases. Germline values: CDR1 MDHEN, CDR2 SYDVKM. Full variable domain (missing parts from reference TRBV28 and TRBJ2-7): DVKVTQSSRYLVKRTGEKVFLECVQDMDHENMFWYRQDPGLGLRLIYFSYDVKMKEKGDIPEGYSVSREKKERFSLILESASTNQTSMYLCASSLRQSYEQYFGPGTRLTVT.

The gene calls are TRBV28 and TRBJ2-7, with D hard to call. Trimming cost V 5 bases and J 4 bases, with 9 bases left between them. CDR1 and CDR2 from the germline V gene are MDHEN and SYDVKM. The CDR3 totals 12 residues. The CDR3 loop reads CASSTTPYEQYF. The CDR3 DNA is TGTGCCAGCAGTACCACCCCATACGAGCAGTACTTC.

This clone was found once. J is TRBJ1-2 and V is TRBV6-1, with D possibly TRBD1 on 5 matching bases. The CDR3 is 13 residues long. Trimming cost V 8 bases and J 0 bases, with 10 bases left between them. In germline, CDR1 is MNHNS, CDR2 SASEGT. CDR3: CASEQTANYGYTF. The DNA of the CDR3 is TGTGCCAGCGAACAGACAGCTAACTATGGCTACACCTTC.

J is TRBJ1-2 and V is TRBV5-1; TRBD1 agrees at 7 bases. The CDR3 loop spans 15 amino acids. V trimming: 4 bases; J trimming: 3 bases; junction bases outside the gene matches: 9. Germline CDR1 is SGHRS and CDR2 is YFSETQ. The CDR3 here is CASSPGGTADYGYTF. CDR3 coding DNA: TGCGCCAGCAGCCCGGGAGGGACAGCTGACTATGGCTACACCTTC.

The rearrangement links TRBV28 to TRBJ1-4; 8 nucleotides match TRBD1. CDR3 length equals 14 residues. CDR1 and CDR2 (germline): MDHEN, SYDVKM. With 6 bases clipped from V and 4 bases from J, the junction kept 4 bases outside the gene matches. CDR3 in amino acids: CASRDRVDNEKLFF. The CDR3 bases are TGTGCCAGCAGGGACAGGGTGGATAATGAAAAACTGTTTTTT.

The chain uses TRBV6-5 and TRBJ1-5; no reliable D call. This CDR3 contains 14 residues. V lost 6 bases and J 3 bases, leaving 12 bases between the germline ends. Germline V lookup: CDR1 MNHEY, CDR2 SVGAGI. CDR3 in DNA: TGTGCCAGCAGCTGGGCCTTTTTCAATCAGCCCCAGCATTTT. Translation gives CASSWAFFNQPQHF.

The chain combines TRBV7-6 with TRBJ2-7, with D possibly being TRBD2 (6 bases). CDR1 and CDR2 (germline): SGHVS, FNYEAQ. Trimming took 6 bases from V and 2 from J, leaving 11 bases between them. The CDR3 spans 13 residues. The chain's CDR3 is CASRRAGTYEQYF. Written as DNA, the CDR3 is TGTGCCAGCAGGAGGGCGGGGACCTACGAGCAGTACTTC.

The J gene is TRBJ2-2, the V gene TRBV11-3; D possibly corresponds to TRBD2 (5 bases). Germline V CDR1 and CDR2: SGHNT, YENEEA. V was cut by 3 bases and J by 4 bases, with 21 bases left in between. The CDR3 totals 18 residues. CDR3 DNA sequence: TGTGCCAGCAGCTTTACTAGTTACCCTGCTGAGAGCACCGGGGAGCTGTTTTTT. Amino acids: CASSFTSYPAESTGELFF.

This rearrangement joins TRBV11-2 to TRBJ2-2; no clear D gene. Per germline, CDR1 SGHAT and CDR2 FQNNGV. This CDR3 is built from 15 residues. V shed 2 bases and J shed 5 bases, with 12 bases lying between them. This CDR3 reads CASSLRLQSTGELFF. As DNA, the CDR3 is TGTGCCAGCAGCTTACGCTTACAGAGTACCGGGGAGCTGTTTTTT. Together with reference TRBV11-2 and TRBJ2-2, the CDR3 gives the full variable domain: EAGVAQSPRYKIIEKRQSVAFWCNPISGHATLYWYQQILGQGPKLLIQFQNNGVVDDSQLPKDRFSAERLKGVDSTLKIQPAKLEDSAVYLCASSLRLQSTGELFFGEGSRLTVL.

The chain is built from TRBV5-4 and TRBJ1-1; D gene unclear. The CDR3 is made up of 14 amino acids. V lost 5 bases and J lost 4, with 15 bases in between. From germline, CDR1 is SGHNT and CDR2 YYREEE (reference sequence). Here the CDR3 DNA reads TGTGCCAGCAGGGACCTTAAGGGTAGCACTGAAGCTTTCTTT. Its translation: CASRDLKGSTEAFF.

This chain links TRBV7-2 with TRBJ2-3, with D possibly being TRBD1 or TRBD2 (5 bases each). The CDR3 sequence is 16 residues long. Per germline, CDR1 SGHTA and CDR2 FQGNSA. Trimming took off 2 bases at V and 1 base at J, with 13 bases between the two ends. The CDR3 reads CASSLPGAFGTDTQYF. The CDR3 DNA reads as TGTGCCAGCAGCTTACCCGGGGCTTTTGGCACAGATACGCAGTATTTT.

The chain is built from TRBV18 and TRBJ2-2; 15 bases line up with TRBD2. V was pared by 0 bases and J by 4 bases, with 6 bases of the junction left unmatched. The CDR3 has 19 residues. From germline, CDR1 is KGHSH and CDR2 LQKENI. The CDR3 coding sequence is TGTGCCAGCTCACCACCCAGGACTAGCGGGAGGGGGCCCACCGGGGAGCTGTTTTTT. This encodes CASSPPRTSGRGPTGELFF.

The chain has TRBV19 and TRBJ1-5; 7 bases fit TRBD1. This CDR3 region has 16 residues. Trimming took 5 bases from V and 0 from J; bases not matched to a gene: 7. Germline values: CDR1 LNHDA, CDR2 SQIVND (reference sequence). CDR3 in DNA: TGTGCCAGTAGTCAATACGGGACAGTTAGCAATCAGCCCCAGCATTTT. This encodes CASSQYGTVSNQPQHF. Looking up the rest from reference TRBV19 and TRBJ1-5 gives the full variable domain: DGGITQSPKYLFRKEGQNVTLSCEQNLNHDAMYWYRQDPGQGLRLIYYSQIVNDFQKGDIAEGYSVSREKKESFPLTVTSAQKNPTAFYLCASSQYGTVSNQPQHFGDGTRLSIL.

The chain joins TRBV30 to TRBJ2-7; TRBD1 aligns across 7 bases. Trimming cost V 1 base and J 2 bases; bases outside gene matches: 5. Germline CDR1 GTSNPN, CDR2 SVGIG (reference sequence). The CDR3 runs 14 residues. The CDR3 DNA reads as TGTGCCTGGAGTGAACAGCAGGGGGCCTACGAGCAGTACTTC. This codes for CAWSEQQGAYEQYF.

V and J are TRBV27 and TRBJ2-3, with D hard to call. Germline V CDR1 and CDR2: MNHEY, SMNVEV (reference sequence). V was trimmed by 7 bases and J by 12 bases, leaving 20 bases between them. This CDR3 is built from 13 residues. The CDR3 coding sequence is TGTGCCAGCACCAATCAAGACACTCACCGCCAGTATTTT. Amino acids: CASTNQDTHRQYF.

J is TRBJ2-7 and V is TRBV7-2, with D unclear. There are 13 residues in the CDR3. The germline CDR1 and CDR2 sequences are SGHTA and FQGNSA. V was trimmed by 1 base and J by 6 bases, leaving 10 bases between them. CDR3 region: CASSLVRDGEQYF. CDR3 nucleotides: TGTGCCAGCAGCTTAGTTAGGGATGGCGAGCAGTACTTC.

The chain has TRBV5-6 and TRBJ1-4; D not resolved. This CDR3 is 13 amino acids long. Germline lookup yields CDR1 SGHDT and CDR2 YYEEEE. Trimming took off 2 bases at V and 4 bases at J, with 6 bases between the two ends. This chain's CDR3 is CASSFRRNEKLFF. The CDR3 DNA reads TGTGCCAGCAGCTTTCGCCGTAATGAAAAACTGTTTTTT.

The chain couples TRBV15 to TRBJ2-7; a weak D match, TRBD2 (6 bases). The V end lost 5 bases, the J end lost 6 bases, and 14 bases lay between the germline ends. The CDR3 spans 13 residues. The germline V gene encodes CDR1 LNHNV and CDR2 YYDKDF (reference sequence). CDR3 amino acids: CATSSRLVGEQYF. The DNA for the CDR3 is TGTGCCACCAGCTCCAGACTAGTTGGCGAGCAGTACTTC.

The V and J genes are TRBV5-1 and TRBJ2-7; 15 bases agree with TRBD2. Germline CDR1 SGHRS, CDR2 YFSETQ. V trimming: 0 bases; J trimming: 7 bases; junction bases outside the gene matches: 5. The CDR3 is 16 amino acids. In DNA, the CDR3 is TGCGCCAGCAGCTTGGGGTGGACTAGCGGGAGGGTTGAGCAGTACTTC. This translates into CASSLGWTSGRVEQYF. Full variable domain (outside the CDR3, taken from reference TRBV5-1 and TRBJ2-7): KAGVTQTPRYLIKTRGQQVTLSCSPISGHRSVSWYQQTPGQGLQFLFEYFSETQRNKGNFPGRFSGRQFSNSRSEMNVSTLELGDSALYLCASSLGWTSGRVEQYFGPGTRLTVT.

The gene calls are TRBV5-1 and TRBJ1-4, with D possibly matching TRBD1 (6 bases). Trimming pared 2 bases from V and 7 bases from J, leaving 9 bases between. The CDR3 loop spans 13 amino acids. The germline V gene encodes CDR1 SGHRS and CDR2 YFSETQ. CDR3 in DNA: TGCGCCAGCAGCTTCAGGGGTTTTGAAAAACTGTTTTTT. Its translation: CASSFRGFEKLFF.

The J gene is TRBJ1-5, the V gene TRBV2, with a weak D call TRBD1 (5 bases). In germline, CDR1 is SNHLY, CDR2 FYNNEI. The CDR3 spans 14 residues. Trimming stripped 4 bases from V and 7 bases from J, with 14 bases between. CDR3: CASSVLLGDQPQHF. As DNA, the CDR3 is TGTGCCAGCAGTGTACTTTTGGGGGACCAGCCCCAGCATTTT.

The DNA for the CDR3 is TGTGCCAGCTCACCAAAGAACGACAGGACCCATGGCTACACCTTC. Translation gives CASSPKNDRTHGYTF. This rearrangement joins TRBV18 to TRBJ1-2; weak D call: TRBD1 (6 bases). This CDR3 spans 15 amino acids. Trimming left V 2 bases short and J 6 bases short, with 16 bases between. The V gene's germline CDR1 is KGHSH and CDR2 LQKENI.

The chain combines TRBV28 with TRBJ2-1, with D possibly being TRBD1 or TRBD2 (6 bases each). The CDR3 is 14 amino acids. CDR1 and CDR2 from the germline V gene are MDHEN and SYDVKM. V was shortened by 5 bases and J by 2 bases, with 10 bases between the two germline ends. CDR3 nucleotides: TGTGCCAGCAGTCCCGGGGGCCCCTACAATGAGCAGTTCTTC. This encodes CASSPGGPYNEQFF.

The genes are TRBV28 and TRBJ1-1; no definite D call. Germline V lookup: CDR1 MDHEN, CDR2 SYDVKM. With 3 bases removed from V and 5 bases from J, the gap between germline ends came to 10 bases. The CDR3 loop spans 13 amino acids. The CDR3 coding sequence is TGTGCCAGCAGTTTTTCGTTAGGGACTGAAGCTTTCTTT. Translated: CASSFSLGTEAFF.

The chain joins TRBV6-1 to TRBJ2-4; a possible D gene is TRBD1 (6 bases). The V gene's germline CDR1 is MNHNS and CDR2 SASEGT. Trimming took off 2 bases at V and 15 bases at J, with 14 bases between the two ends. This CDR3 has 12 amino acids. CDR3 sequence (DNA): TGTGCCAGCAGTGAATTATGGGGGCGCGGGTACTTC. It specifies CASSELWGRGYF.

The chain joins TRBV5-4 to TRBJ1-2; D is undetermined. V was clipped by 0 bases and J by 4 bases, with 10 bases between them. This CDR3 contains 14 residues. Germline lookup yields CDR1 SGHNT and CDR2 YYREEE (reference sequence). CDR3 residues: CASSLAGAFYGYTF. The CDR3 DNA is TGTGCCAGCAGCTTGGCAGGCGCTTTCTATGGCTACACCTTC.